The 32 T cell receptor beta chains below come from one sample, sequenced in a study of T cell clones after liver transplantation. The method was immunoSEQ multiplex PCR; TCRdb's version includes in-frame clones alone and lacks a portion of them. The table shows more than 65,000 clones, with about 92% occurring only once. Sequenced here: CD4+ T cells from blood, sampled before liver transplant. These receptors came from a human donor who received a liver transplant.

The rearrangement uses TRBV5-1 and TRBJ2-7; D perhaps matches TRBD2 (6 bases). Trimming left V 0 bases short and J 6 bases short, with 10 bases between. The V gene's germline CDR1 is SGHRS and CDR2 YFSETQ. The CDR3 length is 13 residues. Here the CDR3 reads CASSLAPGVEQYF. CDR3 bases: TGCGCCAGCAGCTTGGCCCCGGGAGTCGAGCAGTACTTC.

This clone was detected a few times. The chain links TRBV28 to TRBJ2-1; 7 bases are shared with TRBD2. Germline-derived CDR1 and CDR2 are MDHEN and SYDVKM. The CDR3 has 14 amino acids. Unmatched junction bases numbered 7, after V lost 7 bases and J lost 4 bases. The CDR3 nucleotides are TGTGCCAGCAAGAGCGGGAATTCATACAATGAGCAGTTCTTC. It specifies CASKSGNSYNEQFF.

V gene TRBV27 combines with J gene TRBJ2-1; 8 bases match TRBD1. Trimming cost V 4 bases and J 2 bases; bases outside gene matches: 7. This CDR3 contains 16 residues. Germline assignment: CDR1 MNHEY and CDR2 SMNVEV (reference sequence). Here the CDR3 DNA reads TGTGCCAGCAGTTCCCCAGGCAGGGGGCCCTACAATGAGCAGTTCTTC. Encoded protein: CASSSPGRGPYNEQFF.

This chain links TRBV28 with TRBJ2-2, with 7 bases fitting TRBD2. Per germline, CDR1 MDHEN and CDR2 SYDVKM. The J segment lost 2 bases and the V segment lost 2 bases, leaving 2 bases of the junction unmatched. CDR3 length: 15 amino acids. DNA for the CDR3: TGTGCCAGCAGTTTAACAGCGGGAAACACCGGGGAGCTGTTTTTT. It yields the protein CASSLTAGNTGELFF.

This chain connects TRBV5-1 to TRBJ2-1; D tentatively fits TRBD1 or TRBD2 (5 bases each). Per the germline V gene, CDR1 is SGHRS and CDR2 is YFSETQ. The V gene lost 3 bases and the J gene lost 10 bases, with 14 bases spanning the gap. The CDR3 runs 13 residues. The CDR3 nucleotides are TGCGCCAGCAGCTCCCATGTGGGACCAGAGCAGTTCTTC. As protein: CASSSHVGPEQFF.

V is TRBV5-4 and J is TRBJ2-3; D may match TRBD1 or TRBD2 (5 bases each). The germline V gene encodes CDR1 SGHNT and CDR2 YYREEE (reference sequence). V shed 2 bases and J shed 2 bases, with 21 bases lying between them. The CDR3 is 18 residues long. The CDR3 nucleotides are TGTGCCAGCAGCTTTGGGGGTGTTATGGCAGTATTCACAGATACGCAGTATTTT. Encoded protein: CASSFGGVMAVFTDTQYF.

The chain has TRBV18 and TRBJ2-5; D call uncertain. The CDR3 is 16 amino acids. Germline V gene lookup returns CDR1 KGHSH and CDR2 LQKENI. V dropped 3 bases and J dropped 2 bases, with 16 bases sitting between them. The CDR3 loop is CASSPRLRGSQETQYF. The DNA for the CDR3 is TGTGCCAGCTCACCGAGGCTCCGCGGATCACAAGAGACCCAGTACTTC.

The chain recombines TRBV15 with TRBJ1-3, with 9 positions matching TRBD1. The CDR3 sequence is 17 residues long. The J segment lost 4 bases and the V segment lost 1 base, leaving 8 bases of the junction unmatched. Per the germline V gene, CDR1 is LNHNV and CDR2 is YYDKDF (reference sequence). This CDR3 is CATSRVTPGTGGNTIYF. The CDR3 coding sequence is TGTGCCACCAGCAGAGTGACTCCCGGGACAGGGGGAAACACCATATATTTT.

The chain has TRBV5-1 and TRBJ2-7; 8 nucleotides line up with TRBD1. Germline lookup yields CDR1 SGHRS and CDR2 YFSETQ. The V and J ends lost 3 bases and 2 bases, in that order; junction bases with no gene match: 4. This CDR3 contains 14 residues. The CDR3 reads CASSWAGQAYEQYF. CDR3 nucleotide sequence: TGCGCCAGCAGCTGGGCGGGACAGGCCTACGAGCAGTACTTC. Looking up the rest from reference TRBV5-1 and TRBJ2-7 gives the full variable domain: KAGVTQTPRYLIKTRGQQVTLSCSPISGHRSVSWYQQTPGQGLQFLFEYFSETQRNKGNFPGRFSGRQFSNSRSEMNVSTLELGDSALYLCASSWAGQAYEQYFGPGTRLTVT.

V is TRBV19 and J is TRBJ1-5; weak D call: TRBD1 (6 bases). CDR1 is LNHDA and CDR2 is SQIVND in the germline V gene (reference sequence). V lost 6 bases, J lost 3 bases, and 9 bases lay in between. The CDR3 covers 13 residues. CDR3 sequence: CASRRQVNQPQHF. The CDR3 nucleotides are TGTGCCAGTAGAAGACAGGTCAATCAGCCCCAGCATTTT.

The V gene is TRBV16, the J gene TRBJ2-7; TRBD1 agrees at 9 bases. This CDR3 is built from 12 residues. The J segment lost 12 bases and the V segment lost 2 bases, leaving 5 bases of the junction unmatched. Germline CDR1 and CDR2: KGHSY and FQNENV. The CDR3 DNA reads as TGTGCCAGCAGCCAAACCAGGACAGGGGTGTACTTC. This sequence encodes CASSQTRTGVYF.

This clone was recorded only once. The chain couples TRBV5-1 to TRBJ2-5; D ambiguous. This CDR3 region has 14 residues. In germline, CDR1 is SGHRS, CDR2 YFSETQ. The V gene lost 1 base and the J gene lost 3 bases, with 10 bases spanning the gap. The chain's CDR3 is CASSLQGTEETQYF. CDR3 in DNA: TGCGCCAGCAGCTTGCAAGGTACCGAAGAGACCCAGTACTTC.

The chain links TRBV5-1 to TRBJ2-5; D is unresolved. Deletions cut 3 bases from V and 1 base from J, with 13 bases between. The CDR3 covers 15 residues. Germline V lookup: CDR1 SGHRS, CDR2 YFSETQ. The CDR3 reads CASSSGRTLQETQYF. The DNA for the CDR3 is TGCGCCAGCAGCTCAGGACGGACCCTCCAAGAGACCCAGTACTTC.

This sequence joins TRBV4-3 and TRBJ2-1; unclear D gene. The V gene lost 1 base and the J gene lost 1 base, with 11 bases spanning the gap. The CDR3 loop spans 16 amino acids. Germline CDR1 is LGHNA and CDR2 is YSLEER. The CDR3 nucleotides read TGCGCCAGCAGCCAAGGCGTTGGAACTTCCTACAATGAGCAGTTCTTC. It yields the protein CASSQGVGTSYNEQFF.

CDR3 loop: CASYLGGRDTQYF. DNA for the CDR3: TGTGCCAGCTACCTCGGGGGACGAGATACGCAGTATTTT. The chain joins TRBV2 to TRBJ2-3; D is perhaps TRBD2 (6 bases). The V end lost 8 bases, the J end lost 5 bases, and 14 bases lay between the germline ends. Germline CDR1 SNHLY, CDR2 FYNNEI. The CDR3 totals 13 residues.

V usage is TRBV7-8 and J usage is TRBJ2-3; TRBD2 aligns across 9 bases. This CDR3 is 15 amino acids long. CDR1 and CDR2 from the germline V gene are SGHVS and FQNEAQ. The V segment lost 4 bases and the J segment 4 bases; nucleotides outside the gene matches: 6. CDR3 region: CASSSREGRADTQYF. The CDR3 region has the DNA TGTGCCAGCAGCTCGCGGGAGGGCCGTGCAGATACGCAGTATTTT.

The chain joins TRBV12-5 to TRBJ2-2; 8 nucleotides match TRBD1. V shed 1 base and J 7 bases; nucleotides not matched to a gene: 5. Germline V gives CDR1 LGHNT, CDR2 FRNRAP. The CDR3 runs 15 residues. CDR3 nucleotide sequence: TGTGCTAGTGGTTTGGGGACAGGGACGGGCGGGGAGCTGTTTTTT. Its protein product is CASGLGTGTGGELFF.

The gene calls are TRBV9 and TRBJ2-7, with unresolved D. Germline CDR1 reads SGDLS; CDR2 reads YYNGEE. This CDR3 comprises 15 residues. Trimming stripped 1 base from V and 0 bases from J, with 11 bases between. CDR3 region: CASSVSPQSSYEQYF. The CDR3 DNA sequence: TGTGCCAGCAGCGTATCCCCTCAGAGCTCCTACGAGCAGTACTTC. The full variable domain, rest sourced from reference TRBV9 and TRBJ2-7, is DSGVTQTPKHLITATGQRVTLRCSPRSGDLSVYWYQQSLDQGLQFLIQYYNGEERAKGNILERFSAQQFPDLHSELNLSSLELGDSALYFCASSVSPQSSYEQYFGPGTRLTVT.

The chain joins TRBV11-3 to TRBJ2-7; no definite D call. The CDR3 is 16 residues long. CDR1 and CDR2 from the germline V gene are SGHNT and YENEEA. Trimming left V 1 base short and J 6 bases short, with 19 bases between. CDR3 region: CASSLVRGNPLGEQYF. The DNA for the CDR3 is TGTGCCAGCAGCTTAGTTAGAGGCAACCCTCTCGGCGAGCAGTACTTC.

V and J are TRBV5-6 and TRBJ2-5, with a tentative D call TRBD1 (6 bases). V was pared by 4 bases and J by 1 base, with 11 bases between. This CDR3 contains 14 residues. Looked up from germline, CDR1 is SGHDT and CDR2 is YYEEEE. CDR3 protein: CASSTWTVQETQYF. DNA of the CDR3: TGTGCCAGCAGCACCTGGACAGTCCAAGAGACCCAGTACTTC.

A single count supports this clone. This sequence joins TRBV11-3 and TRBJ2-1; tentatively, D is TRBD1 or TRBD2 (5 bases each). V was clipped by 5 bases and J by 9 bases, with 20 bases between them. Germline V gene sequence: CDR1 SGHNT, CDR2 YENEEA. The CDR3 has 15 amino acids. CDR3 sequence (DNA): TGTGCCAGCAGCGCCCGAGGGGTCAGGGACGTTGAGCAGTTCTTC. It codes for CASSARGVRDVEQFF.

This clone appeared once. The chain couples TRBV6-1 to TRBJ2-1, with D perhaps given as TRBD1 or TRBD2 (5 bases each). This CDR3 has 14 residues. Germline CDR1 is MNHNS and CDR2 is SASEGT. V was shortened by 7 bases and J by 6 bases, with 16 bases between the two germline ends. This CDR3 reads CASIRGVLGNEQFF. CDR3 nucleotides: TGTGCCAGCATAAGAGGGGTTTTGGGCAATGAGCAGTTCTTC.

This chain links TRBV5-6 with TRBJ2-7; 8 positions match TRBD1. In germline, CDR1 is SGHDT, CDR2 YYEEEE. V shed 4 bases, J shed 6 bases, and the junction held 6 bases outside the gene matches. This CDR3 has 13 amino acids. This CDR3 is CASSHPDRGEQYF. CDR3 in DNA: TGTGCCAGCAGCCACCCCGACAGGGGCGAGCAGTACTTC.

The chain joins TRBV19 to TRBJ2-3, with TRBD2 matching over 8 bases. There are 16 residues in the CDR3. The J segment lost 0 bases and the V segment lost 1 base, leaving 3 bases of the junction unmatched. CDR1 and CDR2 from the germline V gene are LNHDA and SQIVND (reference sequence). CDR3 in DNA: TGTGCCAGTAGTATAGCGCAGCGGGGGAGCACAGATACGCAGTATTTT. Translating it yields CASSIAQRGSTDTQYF.

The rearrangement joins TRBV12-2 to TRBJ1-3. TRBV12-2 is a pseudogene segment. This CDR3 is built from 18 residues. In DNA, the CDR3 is TGTGCAAGTCGCTTAGGTAAGAGGACCGCTACCTCTGGAAACACCATATATTTT. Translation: CASRLGKRTATSGNTIYF.

CDR3 loop: CASSPGGGELFF. Written as DNA, the CDR3 is TGTGCCAGCAGCCCAGGGGGCGGGGAGCTGTTTTTT. This rearrangement joins TRBV11-1 to TRBJ2-2, with 7 bases matching TRBD1. Germline V gene sequence: CDR1 SGHAT, CDR2 FQDESV (reference sequence). The length of the CDR3 is 12 residues. J was trimmed by 7 bases and V by 5 bases; bases with no gene match: 1.

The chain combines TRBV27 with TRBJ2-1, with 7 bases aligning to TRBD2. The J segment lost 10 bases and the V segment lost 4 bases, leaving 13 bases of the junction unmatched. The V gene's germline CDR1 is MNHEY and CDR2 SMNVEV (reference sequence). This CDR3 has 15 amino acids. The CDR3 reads CASSSYGRTSREQFF. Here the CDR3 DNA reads TGTGCCAGCAGTTCATACGGGAGGACTTCACGGGAGCAGTTCTTC.

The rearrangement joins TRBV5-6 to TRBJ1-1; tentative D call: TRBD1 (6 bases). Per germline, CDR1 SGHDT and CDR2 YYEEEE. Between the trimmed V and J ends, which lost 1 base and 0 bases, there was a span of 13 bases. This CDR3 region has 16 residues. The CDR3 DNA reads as TGTGCCAGCAGCTTGCCCAGGGGAAGTATGAACACTGAAGCTTTCTTT. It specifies CASSLPRGSMNTEAFF.

Here the CDR3 reads CASRSRQIANYGYTF. As DNA, the CDR3 is TGTGCCAGCAGGTCCAGACAGATAGCTAACTATGGCTACACCTTC. This sequence joins TRBV28 and TRBJ1-2; D possibly corresponds to TRBD1 (5 bases). The CDR3 is 15 residues long. Germline loops: CDR1 MDHEN, CDR2 SYDVKM. V was clipped by 6 bases and J by 0 bases, with 14 bases between them.

The CDR3 protein is CASSPIDKAEAFF. DNA for the CDR3: TGTGCCAGCAGCCCGATTGACAAGGCTGAAGCTTTCTTT. V is TRBV11-3 and J is TRBJ1-1; D gene unclear. The V end lost 5 bases, the J end lost 6 bases, and 13 bases lay between the germline ends. This CDR3 region has 13 residues. Germline values: CDR1 SGHNT, CDR2 YENEEA.

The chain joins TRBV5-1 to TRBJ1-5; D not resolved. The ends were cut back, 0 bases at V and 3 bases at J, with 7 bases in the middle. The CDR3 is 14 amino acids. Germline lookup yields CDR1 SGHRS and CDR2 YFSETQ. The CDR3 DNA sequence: TGCGCCAGCAGCTTGGAGGGTCTCAATCAGCCCCAGCATTTT. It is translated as CASSLEGLNQPQHF.

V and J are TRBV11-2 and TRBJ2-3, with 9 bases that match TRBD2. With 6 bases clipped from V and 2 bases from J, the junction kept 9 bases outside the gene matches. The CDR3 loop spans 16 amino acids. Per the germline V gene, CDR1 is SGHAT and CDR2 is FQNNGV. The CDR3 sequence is CASSLGTSSPTDTQYF. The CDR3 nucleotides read TGTGCCAGCAGTCTCGGGACTAGCTCACCCACAGATACGCAGTATTTT.